These 27 T cell receptor beta chains share one sample of origin, sequenced in a study of blood T cell repertoires in COVID-19. Sequenced by immunoSEQ multiplex PCR; TCRdb stores in-frame clones only, minus some. The repertoire holds 170,000 or so clones, with more than 75% as singletons. Sequenced input: peripheral blood. The origin of the receptors is a woman between 18 and 29 years old who had recovered from COVID-19.

The V gene is TRBV4-3, the J gene TRBJ1-5, with D possibly matching TRBD1 (5 bases). The V and J ends lost 0 bases and 3 bases respectively, with 9 bases between them. The CDR3 is 15 residues long. The V gene's germline CDR1 is LGHNA and CDR2 YSLEER. The CDR3 reads CASSQDLTDNQPQHF. In DNA, the CDR3 is TGCGCCAGCAGCCAAGATCTGACAGACAATCAGCCCCAGCATTTT.

The rearrangement uses TRBV27 and TRBJ1-2; the match to TRBD1 covers 10 bases. Per germline, CDR1 MNHEY and CDR2 SMNVEV (reference sequence). V was clipped by 4 bases and J by 5 bases; unmatched bases: 7. CDR3 length: 15 amino acids. The CDR3 here is CASSSRTGGSYGYTF. DNA for the CDR3: TGTGCCAGCAGTTCCCGGACAGGGGGATCTTATGGCTACACCTTC.

V is TRBV7-3 and J is TRBJ2-2; D gene ambiguous. Trimming left V 3 bases short and J 4 bases short, with 3 bases between. The CDR3 has 12 residues. Germline-derived CDR1 and CDR2 are SGHTA and FQGTGA. In nucleotides, the CDR3 is TGTGCCAGCAGCTTTAGCACCGGGGAGCTGTTTTTT. The encoded protein is CASSFSTGELFF.

The CDR3 loop is CASSRGLAGTYNEQFF. The CDR3 DNA follows: TGTGCCAGCAGCCGTGGACTAGCGGGAACCTACAATGAGCAGTTCTTC. The chain combines TRBV3-1 (or the pseudogene TRBV3-2) with TRBJ2-1; 12 bases are shared with TRBD2. The CDR3 totals 16 residues. Germline loops: CDR1 LGHDT, CDR2 YNNKEL (reference sequence). After removal of 4 bases from V and 2 bases from J, the junction contained 3 bases not matched to a gene.

A single count supports this clone. J is TRBJ2-1 and V is TRBV24-1, with TRBD1 matching 9 bases. The CDR3 is 15 amino acids. The germline V gene encodes CDR1 KGHDR and CDR2 SFDVKD. V lost 2 bases to trimming and J lost 7 bases; unmatched junction nucleotides: 5. CDR3 bases: TGTGCCACCAGTGATTCCGGGACAGGGATGAATGAGCAGTTCTTC. Amino acid sequence: CATSDSGTGMNEQFF.

The rearrangement uses TRBV10-3 and TRBJ2-2; 13 bases are a match to TRBD2. This CDR3 comprises 15 residues. CDR1 ENHRY and CDR2 SYGVKD come from the germline V gene. J was trimmed by 7 bases and V by 6 bases; bases with no gene match: 5. For the CDR3, the DNA is TGTGCCATCAGACGACTAGCGGGGGGAGACGGGGAGCTGTTTTTT. Residues: CAIRRLAGGDGELFF.

V gene TRBV4-3 combines with J gene TRBJ2-5; 8 bases match TRBD2. Looked up from germline, CDR1 is LGHNA and CDR2 is YSLEER. V shed 1 base, J shed 5 bases, and the junction held 6 bases outside the gene matches. CDR3 length equals 15 residues. The CDR3 reads CASSQGTSWAETQYF. For the CDR3, the DNA is TGCGCCAGCAGCCAAGGGACTAGCTGGGCGGAGACCCAGTACTTC.

This rearrangement joins TRBV30 to TRBJ1-5, with D perhaps TRBD1 (5 bases). The germline V gene encodes CDR1 GTSNPN and CDR2 SVGIG (reference sequence). V was clipped by 4 bases and J by 6 bases, with 13 bases between them. This CDR3 is built from 13 residues. The CDR3 nucleotides read TGTGCCTGGAACAGGCACGGCGGTCAGCCCCAGCATTTT. This codes for CAWNRHGGQPQHF.

This chain uses TRBV29-1 with TRBJ2-3; TRBD1 matches 8 bases. CDR3 size: 13 residues. Germline assignment: CDR1 SQVTM and CDR2 ANQGSEA. The J segment lost 1 base and the V segment lost 7 bases, leaving 4 bases of the junction unmatched. CDR3 amino acids: CSAGQGGTDTQYF. CDR3 coding DNA: TGCAGCGCTGGACAGGGAGGCACAGATACGCAGTATTTT.

The V call is TRBV24-1, the J call TRBJ2-3; 7 bases fit TRBD1. With V trimmed by 4 bases and J by 0 bases, 3 bases remained unmatched. There are 15 residues in the CDR3. CDR1 KGHDR and CDR2 SFDVKD come from the germline V gene. This CDR3 is CATSDLQGSTDTQYF. The CDR3 nucleotides read TGTGCCACCAGTGACCTACAGGGGAGCACAGATACGCAGTATTTT.

This clone occurred once. This chain uses TRBV6-4 with TRBJ2-1; D is possibly TRBD1 (6 bases). The V gene's germline CDR1 is MRHNA and CDR2 SNTAGT. The V and J ends lost 4 bases and 1 base respectively, with 8 bases between them. This CDR3 has 14 residues. The CDR3 protein is CASSATGSYNEQFF. CDR3 DNA sequence: TGTGCCAGCAGTGCCACAGGGTCCTACAATGAGCAGTTCTTC.

The rearrangement links TRBV5-1 to TRBJ2-7; 7 bases map to TRBD2. Per germline, CDR1 SGHRS and CDR2 YFSETQ. The CDR3 is made up of 14 amino acids. V shed 0 bases, J shed 4 bases, and the junction held 4 bases outside the gene matches. The CDR3 here is CASSLAGGTYEQYF. The CDR3 DNA sequence: TGCGCCAGCAGCTTGGCCGGGGGGACTTACGAGCAGTACTTC.

This chain joins TRBV11-2 and TRBJ2-1; D call uncertain. V was pared by 1 base and J by 7 bases, with 8 bases between. The CDR3 spans 13 residues. CDR1 SGHAT and CDR2 FQNNGV come from the germline V gene. CDR3 nucleotides: TGTGCCAGCAGCTTAGGCCTGACTAATGAGCAGTTCTTC. Translated, it gives CASSLGLTNEQFF.

This chain joins TRBV4-1 and TRBJ2-1, with 10 bases lining up with TRBD2. With V trimmed by 3 bases and J by 5 bases, 1 base remained unmatched. The germline V gene has CDR1 MGHRA and CDR2 YSYEKL. This CDR3 is built from 14 residues. The CDR3 region is CASSHGLADNEQFF. CDR3 DNA sequence: TGCGCCAGCAGCCACGGACTAGCGGACAATGAGCAGTTCTTC.

The chain couples TRBV2 to TRBJ2-5, with TRBD1 matching over 9 bases. Germline V gene lookup returns CDR1 SNHLY and CDR2 FYNNEI. V lost 6 bases, J lost 4 bases, and 15 bases stayed unmatched. The CDR3 extends over 17 amino acids. The CDR3 region is CASRKTTGTGLGETQYF. As DNA, the CDR3 is TGTGCCAGCAGAAAAACGACCGGGACAGGGCTTGGAGAGACCCAGTACTTC.

This clone has only one observation. The rearrangement uses TRBV27 and TRBJ2-2; possibly TRBD1 for D (6 bases). The CDR3 consists of 14 residues. Germline V gene lookup returns CDR1 MNHEY and CDR2 SMNVEV (reference sequence). The ends were cut back, 4 bases at V and 4 bases at J, with 10 bases in the middle. The CDR3 is CASSSLGGTGELFF. CDR3 nucleotide sequence: TGTGCCAGCAGTTCGCTAGGGGGCACCGGGGAGCTGTTTTTT.

This chain links TRBV16 with TRBJ1-4; D is undetermined. Trimming stripped 5 bases from V and 7 bases from J, with 5 bases between. This CDR3 has 11 residues. Germline CDR1 and CDR2: KGHSY and FQNENV. The CDR3 sequence: CASSFGEKLFF. CDR3 nucleotides: TGTGCCAGCAGCTTCGGTGAAAAACTGTTTTTT. The whole variable domain, filled in from reference TRBV16 and TRBJ1-4, reads GEEVAQTPKHLVRGEGQKAKLYCAPIKGHSYVFWYQQVLKNEFKFLISFQNENVFDETGMPKERFSAKCLPNSPCSLEIQATKLEDSAVYFCASSFGEKLFFGSGTQLSVL.

V usage is TRBV7-9 and J usage is TRBJ2-3; 9 positions agree with TRBD2. The CDR3 is 14 residues long. Germline V gives CDR1 SEHNR, CDR2 FQNEAQ (reference sequence). Trimming cost V 4 bases and J 5 bases; bases outside gene matches: 4. The DNA for the CDR3 is TGTGCCAGCAGCTCGTGGACTAGCGAAGATACGCAGTATTTT. Residues: CASSSWTSEDTQYF. The whole variable domain, remainder taken from reference TRBV7-9 and TRBJ2-3, is DTGVSQNPRHKITKRGQNVTFRCDPISEHNRLYWYRQTLGQGPEFLTYFQNEAQLEKSRLLSDRFSAERPKGSFSTLEIQRTEQGDSAMYLCASSSWTSEDTQYFGPGTRLTVL.

This rearrangement joins TRBV4-3 to TRBJ2-1; TRBD2 matches at 12 bases. The germline V gene has CDR1 LGHNA and CDR2 YSLEER. The CDR3 length is 18 residues. The V segment lost 3 bases and the J segment 4 bases; nucleotides outside the gene matches: 10. Here the CDR3 reads CASSQEGLAGPGYNEQFF. The DNA of the CDR3 is TGCGCCAGCAGCCAGGAGGGACTAGCGGGCCCCGGTTACAATGAGCAGTTCTTC.

Concerning this clone itself: Other DNA sequences from this sample encode an identical CDR3 as well. Here the CDR3 DNA reads TGTGCCAGTAGTATAACGGGGAATCAGCCCCAGCATTTT. Its translation is CASSITGNQPQHF. This chain connects TRBV19 to TRBJ1-5; D gene uncertain. The V gene lost 2 bases and the J gene lost 4 bases, with 6 bases spanning the gap. Germline V gene lookup returns CDR1 LNHDA and CDR2 SQIVND (reference sequence). This CDR3 is built from 13 residues.

The chain links TRBV5-1 to TRBJ2-2, with a tentative D call TRBD1 (6 bases). The CDR3 has 15 amino acids. V lost 0 bases and J 3 bases, leaving 9 bases between the germline ends. Germline V lookup: CDR1 SGHRS, CDR2 YFSETQ. CDR3 amino acids: CASSLAPGDTGELFF. In nucleotides, the CDR3 is TGCGCCAGCAGCTTGGCCCCAGGGGACACCGGGGAGCTGTTTTTT.

The rearrangement links TRBV6-1 to TRBJ1-2; unclear D gene. V lost 2 bases and J lost 6, with 16 bases in between. The CDR3 runs to 15 residues. Germline CDR1 is MNHNS and CDR2 is SASEGT. CDR3 DNA: TGTGCCAGCAGTGAACAGAACAGCATTAGAGATGGCTACACCTTC. Translating gives CASSEQNSIRDGYTF.

The rearrangement joins TRBV7-8 to TRBJ1-6; D possibly corresponds to TRBD1 (5 bases). Trimming shortened V by 5 bases and J by 8 bases, and 7 bases separated the two germline ends. Germline V gene sequence: CDR1 SGHVS, CDR2 FQNEAQ. The CDR3 runs 12 residues. Here the CDR3 DNA reads TGTGCCAGCAGCCCCAGGGATTCACCCCTCCACTTT. Amino acids: CASSPRDSPLHF. The full variable domain, in which reference TRBV7-8 and TRBJ1-6 provide the parts outside the CDR3, is GAGVSQSPRYKVAKRGQDVALRCDPISGHVSLFWYQQALGQGPEFLTYFQNEAQLDKSGLPSDRFFAERPEGSVSTLKIQRTQQEDSAVYLCASSPRDSPLHFGNGTRLTVT.

The chain combines TRBV5-1 with TRBJ1-2, with D unclear. V lost 4 bases and J 2 bases, leaving 18 bases between the germline ends. This CDR3 contains 16 residues. Germline CDR1 reads SGHRS; CDR2 reads YFSETQ. The CDR3 here is CASSAEVISSNYGYTF. The CDR3 coding sequence is TGCGCCAGCAGCGCCGAAGTGATATCGAGCAACTATGGCTACACCTTC.

The chain uses TRBV2 and TRBJ2-3; D not certain. Looked up from germline, CDR1 is SNHLY and CDR2 is FYNNEI. The CDR3 runs 10 residues. V was pared by 8 bases and J by 8 bases, with 8 bases between. The CDR3 protein is CASEAGTQYF. CDR3 DNA: TGTGCCAGCGAGGCCGGTACGCAGTATTTT.

V gene TRBV7-9 combines with J gene TRBJ1-6; 7 nucleotides line up with TRBD1. CDR1 and CDR2 (germline): SEHNR, FQNEAQ (reference sequence). V was pared by 5 bases and J by 10 bases, with 11 bases of the junction left unmatched. This CDR3 comprises 15 residues. DNA of the CDR3: TGTGCCAGCAGCCCTGGACAGGTTGGGGTCTCACCCCTCCACTTT. Amino acids: CASSPGQVGVSPLHF.

This clone has a single count. The chain carries TRBV5-6 and TRBJ2-7; the D gene is possibly TRBD1 (5 bases). V dropped 1 base and J dropped 2 bases, with 10 bases sitting between them. Germline CDR1 reads SGHDT; CDR2 reads YYEEEE. This CDR3 comprises 14 residues. Written as DNA, the CDR3 is TGTGCCAGCAGCTTGATACAGGCAGCCTACGAGCAGTACTTC. Translating gives CASSLIQAAYEQYF.